The T cell receptor beta chain under discussion was sequenced for a study of T cells in Graves' hyperthyroidism and ophthalmopathy. Study as a whole: Pretreatment peripheral blood was obtained at initial diagnosis. Study-level points and caveats: Blood held most thyroid clonotypes expanded above 0.001 frequency.

Trimming cost V 6 bases and J 9 bases; bases outside gene matches: 14. This CDR3 has 15 amino acids. This clonotype was observed a handful of times. Antigen unknown. The PBMCs were sourced from fresh peripheral blood (around 10 ml). RNA transcripts yielded amplified TCR beta CDR3 regions. HTBI primers were employed in a first-round RT-PCR of the TCR CDR3. TCRdb used MiXCR to reprocess the multiplex PCR reads, holding one entry per CDR3 protein. The sample yields roughly 510,000 distinct CDR3 sequences, 20% to 25% seen once. The sequencing sample was made of blood. The TCR was taken from a man between 18 and 29 years old with Graves' hyperthyroidism. The chain couples TRBV12-3 or TRBV12-4 to TRBJ2-4, with TRBD1 matching 7 bases. The CDR3 loop is CASSPSRQGMGIQYF. The CDR3, as DNA: TGTGCCAGCAGCCCTAGTCGACAGGGAATGGGCATTCAGTACTTC.